This T cell receptor (beta chain) was obtained from a study of cytomegalovirus exposure and HLA in healthy donors. As regards this clone: Antigen specificity is unknown.

Both 60 Vbeta primers and 13 Jbeta primers went into the PCR. Sequencing used immunoSEQ multiplex PCR; TCRdb keeps in-frame clones, though not all of them. The sample records more than 200,000 clones, approximately 80% being singletons. Findings of the study overall: At a 0.05 false discovery rate, a later analysis found some 18,000 TCR beta sequences to be associated with HLA alleles. Later analysis indicated greater clonal expansion among HLA-associated TCR beta chains than among equally common other chains. In a later analysis, TCR beta V- and J-gene trimming was associated with a missense DCLRE1C variant.

This CDR3 has 15 residues. V shed 4 bases, J shed 3 bases, and the junction held 5 bases outside the gene matches. From germline, CDR1 is SGHTA and CDR2 FQGNSA. The sample was PBMCs. This clonotype originated in a girl aged 10-17 years in good health and CMV-seronegative. V and J are TRBV7-2 and TRBJ1-2; 10 bases fit TRBD1. Here the CDR3 DNA reads TGTGCCAGCAGCTCTGACAGGGGGCCGGACTATGGCTACACCTTC. Translating gives CASSSDRGPDYGYTF.